Presented here are 14 T cell receptor beta chains from one specimen sequenced in a study of blood T cell repertoires in COVID-19. TCRdb's copy holds only in-frame clones and misses some; the assay was immunoSEQ multiplex PCR. This repertoire shows some 70,000 clones, about nine tenths found once; its top ten account for approximately 7.5%. Sequencing input: peripheral blood. These receptors all come from a human donor in a cohort sampled during active COVID-19.

The rearrangement joins TRBV25-1 to TRBJ2-1; D is possibly TRBD1 (5 bases). CDR3 length equals 17 residues. Germline V CDR1 and CDR2: MGHDK, SYGVNS. V was clipped by 0 bases and J by 0 bases, with 12 bases between them. CDR3 amino acids: CASSEYRVDSSYNEQFF. The CDR3 nucleotides read TGTGCCAGCAGTGAATATCGGGTTGACAGCTCCTACAATGAGCAGTTCTTC.

The J gene is TRBJ1-5, the V gene TRBV6-5; possibly TRBD1 for D (6 bases). The CDR3 is 13 residues long. Looked up from germline, CDR1 is MNHEY and CDR2 is SVGAGI. Deletions cut 6 bases from V and 4 bases from J, with 10 bases between. The CDR3 region has the DNA TGTGCCAGCAGGGACAGCTCTAATCAGCCCCAGCATTTT. Translated: CASRDSSNQPQHF.

V is TRBV10-3 and J is TRBJ1-2, with 10 bases that match TRBD1. The V gene end was trimmed by 6 bases and the J gene end by 8 bases; junction bases not matched to a gene: 3. CDR1 is ENHRY, CDR2 SYGVKD, per germline. This CDR3 has 12 amino acids. The chain's CDR3 is CAIRGTGEGYTF. The CDR3 bases are TGTGCCATCAGGGGGACAGGGGAAGGCTACACCTTC.

This clone occurred a few times. The V call is TRBV7-2, the J call TRBJ1-4; 7 nucleotides match TRBD1. Germline-derived CDR1 and CDR2 are SGHTA and FQGNSA. The CDR3 has 14 amino acids. V trimming: 2 bases; J trimming: 8 bases; junction bases outside the gene matches: 5. The CDR3 region has the DNA TGTGCCAGCAGCTTACAGGGGGGTGAAGAAAAACTGTTTTTT. It codes for CASSLQGGEEKLFF.

V gene TRBV9 combines with J gene TRBJ2-5; tentative D call: TRBD2 (7 bases). This CDR3 is built from 17 residues. Trimming left V 3 bases short and J 5 bases short, with 23 bases between. Germline loops: CDR1 SGDLS, CDR2 YYNGEE. In DNA form, the CDR3 reads TGTGCCAGCAGCGCCTGGGGGGGCGCGGGGAATAGGGAGACCCAGTACTTC. It yields the protein CASSAWGGAGNRETQYF.

J is TRBJ1-3 and V is TRBV1; the table's TRBD1 call for D was not verified on the DNA. TRBV1 constitutes a pseudogene. The CDR3 has 15 amino acids. CDR3 bases: TGCACCAGCAGCCAAGAGCCGACAGAAGGAAACACCATATATTTT. Its translation: CTSSQEPTEGNTIYF.

The chain carries TRBV6-5 and TRBJ2-7, with TRBD2 identical over 9 bases. V was clipped by 0 bases and J by 2 bases; unmatched bases: 5. The CDR3 loop spans 16 amino acids. CDR1 is MNHEY and CDR2 is SVGAGI in the germline V gene. CDR3 nucleotide sequence: TGTGCCAGCAGTTACTCGAGTAGCGGGGGTACCTACGAGCAGTACTTC. This translates into CASSYSSSGGTYEQYF.

In DNA, the CDR3 is TGTGCCAGCAGCTTAGAGTCGGGAGCGGTCTACGAGCAGTACTTC. Residues: CASSLESGAVYEQYF. V and J are TRBV7-8 and TRBJ2-7, with D perhaps matching TRBD2 (6 bases). V lost 1 base and J 3 bases, leaving 13 bases between the germline ends. The CDR3 consists of 15 residues. Germline V gene lookup returns CDR1 SGHVS and CDR2 FQNEAQ. The complete variable domain, with remaining parts taken from reference TRBV7-8 and TRBJ2-7, reads GAGVSQSPRYKVAKRGQDVALRCDPISGHVSLFWYQQALGQGPEFLTYFQNEAQLDKSGLPSDRFFAERPEGSVSTLKIQRTQQEDSAVYLCASSLESGAVYEQYFGPGTRLTVT.

J is TRBJ2-1 and V is TRBV28; 9 bases map to TRBD2. Germline V CDR1 and CDR2: MDHEN, SYDVKM. The length of the CDR3 is 14 residues. V lost 6 bases, J lost 5 bases, and 5 bases stayed unmatched. The CDR3 DNA follows: TGTGCCAGCAGGGCGGGGGGGCTTCACAATGAGCAGTTCTTC. This gives the protein CASRAGGLHNEQFF.

This clone was detected once. The rearrangement uses TRBV10-3 and TRBJ2-3; maybe TRBD1 (5 bases). The length of the CDR3 is 12 residues. Germline V CDR1 and CDR2: ENHRY, SYGVKD. The V end was cut by 5 bases, the J end by 3 bases, with 6 bases between. The DNA for the CDR3 is TGTGCCATCAGTTCAGGGACAGATACGCAGTATTTT. This gives the protein CAISSGTDTQYF.

This chain joins TRBV28 and TRBJ2-7, with D possibly TRBD1 on 5 matching bases. CDR3 length equals 14 residues. Germline V lookup: CDR1 MDHEN, CDR2 SYDVKM. Deletions cut 4 bases from V and 2 bases from J, with 12 bases between. DNA of the CDR3: TGTGCCAGCAGTTCCCCAGGGCCACCCTACGAGCAGTACTTC. Protein product: CASSSPGPPYEQYF.

The DNA of the CDR3 is TGTGCCAGCAGCGGACAGGGAGGTTACAATGAGCAGTTCTTC. Protein sequence: CASSGQGGYNEQFF. The gene calls are TRBV6-6 and TRBJ2-1, with 8 nucleotides matching TRBD1. V was pared by 6 bases and J by 4 bases, with 5 bases of the junction left unmatched. Germline CDR1 and CDR2: MNHNY and SVGAGI (reference sequence). The length of the CDR3 is 14 residues.

This chain links TRBV7-9 with TRBJ2-3; 8 nucleotides align to TRBD2. The CDR3 contains 15 residues. After removal of 5 bases from V and 4 bases from J, the junction contained 8 bases not matched to a gene. Germline V lookup: CDR1 SEHNR, CDR2 FQNEAQ (reference sequence). DNA for the CDR3: TGTGCCAGCAGCCCGGGAGGGGCCGTGGCAGATACGCAGTATTTT. It specifies CASSPGGAVADTQYF. Full variable domain (missing parts from reference TRBV7-9 and TRBJ2-3): DTGVSQNPRHKITKRGQNVTFRCDPISEHNRLYWYRQTLGQGPEFLTYFQNEAQLEKSRLLSDRFSAERPKGSFSTLEIQRTEQGDSAMYLCASSPGGAVADTQYFGPGTRLTVL.

The V and J genes are TRBV29-1 and TRBJ1-2; D is unclear. Trimming took off 0 bases at V and 2 bases at J, with 4 bases between the two ends. The CDR3 is 12 residues long. Germline CDR1 reads SQVTM; CDR2 reads ANQGSEA. CDR3 nucleotides: TGCAGCGTTGAAGAGAGGAACTATGGCTACACCTTC. This encodes CSVEERNYGYTF.